The sequence of this T cell receptor beta chain was determined in a study of CD8 T cells in ankylosing spondylitis listed by TCRdb under 2017. Notes on the research overall: The study profiled T cell receptor beta repertoires in healthy donors and ankylosing spondylitis patients to find disease-linked TCR variants. The whole study cohort included some 100 healthy donors and 25 ankylosing spondylitis patients. Peripheral blood samples were taken, and synovial fluid was additionally collected from ankylosing spondylitis patients.

The data were produced on an Illumina HiSeq 2500. TCR beta libraries were prepared by quantitative 5'-RACE with molecular barcodes. The authors' analysis ran thus. To identify disease-linked TCR variants, a new computational method was used, one built on a probabilistic model of VDJ rearrangement. The public reads were reanalyzed by TCRdb: fastp trimming at Q25, MiXCR alignment, in-frame beta chains only. CDR3 protein duplicates are merged, each entry listing the most common genes and DNA. TCRdb's processing, not the authors' own work, is the source of the V and J calls. The sample data list about 390,000 distinct CDR3 sequences, and 20% to 25% of these were observed just once. The ten largest clones capture 15% to 20% of the sample. CDR1 SQVTM and CDR2 ANQGSEA were looked up in the germline V gene. From its cysteine to its phenylalanine, the CDR3 spans 15 amino acids. The CDR3 DNA has 45 bases and is translated from base 1.

On the study overall, not on this receptor specifically: Some TCR beta motif variants had previously been reported in synovial fluid and blood of reactive arthritis patients, which suggested common disease-initiation mechanisms. Significant enrichment of the disease-linked clones was reported in matched synovial fluid samples from ankylosing spondylitis patients. In peripheral blood, the disease-linked clones were found at relatively low frequencies and had a CD8+ phenotype. A TCR beta motif made up of several highly homologous amino acid variants appeared to be characteristic of blood from ankylosing spondylitis patients.

At least ten counts were recorded for this clonotype. Its target antigen remains unknown. Qualities for individual bases were not recorded, and no much larger clone is one base off. The chain couples TRBV29-1 to TRBJ2-3; the D gene cannot be resolved beyond TRBD1 or TRBD2, each matching 5 bases. This clonotype was sampled from a male donor with ankylosing spondylitis. Material for sequencing was blood, either unsorted or a sorted T cell fraction (not recorded which). The nucleotide sequence reads TGCAGTCAGAAAGGGCAGGGAGAGGAGGCAGATACGCAGTATTTT. It translates to CSQKGQGEEADTQYF.